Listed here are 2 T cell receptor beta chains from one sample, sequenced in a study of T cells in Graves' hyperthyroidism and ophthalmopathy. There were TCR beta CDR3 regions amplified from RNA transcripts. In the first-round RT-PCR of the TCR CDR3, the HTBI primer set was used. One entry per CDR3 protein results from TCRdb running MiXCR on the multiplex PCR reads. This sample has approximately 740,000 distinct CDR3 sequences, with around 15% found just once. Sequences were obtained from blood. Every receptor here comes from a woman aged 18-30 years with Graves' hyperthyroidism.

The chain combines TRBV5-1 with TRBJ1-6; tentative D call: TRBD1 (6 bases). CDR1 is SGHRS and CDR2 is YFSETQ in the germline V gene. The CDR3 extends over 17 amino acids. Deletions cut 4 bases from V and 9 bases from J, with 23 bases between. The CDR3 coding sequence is TGCGCCAGCAGCCGCTCCTCGGGACACGAGATACCTTCACCCCTCCACTTT. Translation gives CASSRSSGHEIPSPLHF.

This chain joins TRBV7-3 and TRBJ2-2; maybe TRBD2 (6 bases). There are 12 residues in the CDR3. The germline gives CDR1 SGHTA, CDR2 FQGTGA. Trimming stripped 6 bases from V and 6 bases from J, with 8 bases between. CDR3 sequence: CASRREAGELFF. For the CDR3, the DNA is TGTGCCAGCAGAAGGGAGGCCGGGGAGCTGTTTTTT. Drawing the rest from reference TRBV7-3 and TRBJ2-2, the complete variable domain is GAGVSQTPSNKVTEKGKYVELRCDPISGHTALYWYRQSLGQGPEFLIYFQGTGAADDSGLPNDRFFAVRPEGSVSTLKIQRTERGDSAVYLCASRREAGELFFGEGSRLTVL.